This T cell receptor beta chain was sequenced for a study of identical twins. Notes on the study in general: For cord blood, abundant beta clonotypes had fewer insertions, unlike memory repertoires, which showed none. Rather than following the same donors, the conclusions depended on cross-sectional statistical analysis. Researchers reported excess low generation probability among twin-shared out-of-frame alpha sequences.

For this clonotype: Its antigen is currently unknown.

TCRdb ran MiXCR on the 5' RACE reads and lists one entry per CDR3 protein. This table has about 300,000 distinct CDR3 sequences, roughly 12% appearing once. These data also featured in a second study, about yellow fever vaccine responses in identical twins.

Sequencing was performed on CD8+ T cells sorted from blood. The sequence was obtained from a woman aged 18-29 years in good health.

CDR3 DNA sequence: TGTGCCAGCAGTGAAGACAGGGGCCTACCCTACGAGCAGTACTTC. It translates to CASSEDRGLPYEQYF. The rearrangement uses TRBV6-1 and TRBJ2-7; 7 bases are shared with TRBD1. Unmatched junction bases numbered 5, after V lost 1 base and J lost 2 bases. Germline CDR1 MNHNS, CDR2 SASEGT. This CDR3 has 15 residues.